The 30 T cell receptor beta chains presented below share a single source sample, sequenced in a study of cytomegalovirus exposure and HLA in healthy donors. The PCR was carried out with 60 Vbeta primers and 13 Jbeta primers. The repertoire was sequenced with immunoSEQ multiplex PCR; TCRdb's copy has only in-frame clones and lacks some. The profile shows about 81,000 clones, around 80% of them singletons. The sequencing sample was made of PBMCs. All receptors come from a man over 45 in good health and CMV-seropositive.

CDR3 sequence: CASRTGTSGWSSYEQYF. CDR3 DNA: TGTGCCAGCAGGACCGGGACTAGCGGGTGGAGCTCCTACGAGCAGTACTTC. The chain carries TRBV27 and TRBJ2-7; 12 bases line up with TRBD2. Germline V gene data show CDR1 as MNHEY and CDR2 as SMNVEV (reference sequence). Unmatched junction bases numbered 9, after V lost 6 bases and J lost 0 bases. The CDR3 runs to 17 residues.

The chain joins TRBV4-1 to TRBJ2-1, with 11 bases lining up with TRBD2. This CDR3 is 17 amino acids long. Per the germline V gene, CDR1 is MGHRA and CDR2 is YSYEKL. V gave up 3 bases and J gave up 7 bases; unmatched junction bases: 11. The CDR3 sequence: CASSQEFSGRARNEQFF. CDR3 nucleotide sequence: TGCGCCAGCAGCCAGGAGTTTAGCGGGAGGGCCAGGAATGAGCAGTTCTTC.

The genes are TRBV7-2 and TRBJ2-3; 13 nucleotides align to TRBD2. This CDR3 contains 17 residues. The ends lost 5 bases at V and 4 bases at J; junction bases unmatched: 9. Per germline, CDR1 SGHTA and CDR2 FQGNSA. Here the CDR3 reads CASSKRLAGGGSDTQYF. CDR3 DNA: TGTGCCAGCAGCAAAAGACTAGCGGGAGGAGGTTCAGATACGCAGTATTTT. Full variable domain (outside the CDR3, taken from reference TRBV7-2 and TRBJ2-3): GAGVSQSPSNKVTEKGKDVELRCDPISGHTALYWYRQSLGQGLEFLIYFQGNSAPDKSGLPSDRFSAERTGGSVSTLTIQRTQQEDSAVYLCASSKRLAGGGSDTQYFGPGTRLTVL.

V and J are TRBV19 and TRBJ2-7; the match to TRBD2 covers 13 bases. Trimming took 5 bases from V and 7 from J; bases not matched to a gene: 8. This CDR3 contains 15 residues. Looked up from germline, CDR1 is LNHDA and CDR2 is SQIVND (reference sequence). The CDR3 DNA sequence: TGTGCCAGTAGTCTAGGACTAGCGGGAGATAGAGAGCAGTACTTC. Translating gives CASSLGLAGDREQYF.

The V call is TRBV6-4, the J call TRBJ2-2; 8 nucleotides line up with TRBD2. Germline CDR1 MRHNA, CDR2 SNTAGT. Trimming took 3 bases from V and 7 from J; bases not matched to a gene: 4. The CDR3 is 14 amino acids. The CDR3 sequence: CASSELAASGELFF. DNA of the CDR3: TGTGCCAGCAGTGAACTAGCGGCTAGCGGGGAGCTGTTTTTT.

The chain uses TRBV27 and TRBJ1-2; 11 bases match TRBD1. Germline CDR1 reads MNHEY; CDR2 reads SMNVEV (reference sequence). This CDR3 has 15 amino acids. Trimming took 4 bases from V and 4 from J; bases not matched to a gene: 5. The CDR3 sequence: CASSSRTGGAYGYTF. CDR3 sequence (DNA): TGTGCCAGCAGTTCGAGGACAGGGGGCGCCTATGGCTACACCTTC.

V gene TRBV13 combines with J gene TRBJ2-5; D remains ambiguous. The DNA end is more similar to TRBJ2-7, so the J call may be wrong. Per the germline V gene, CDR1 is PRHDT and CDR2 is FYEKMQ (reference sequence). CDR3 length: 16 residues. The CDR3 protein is CASTFSAGHLSYEQYF. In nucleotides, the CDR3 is TGTGCCAGCACCTTCAGTGCAGGCCACCTCTCCTACGAGCAGTACTTC.

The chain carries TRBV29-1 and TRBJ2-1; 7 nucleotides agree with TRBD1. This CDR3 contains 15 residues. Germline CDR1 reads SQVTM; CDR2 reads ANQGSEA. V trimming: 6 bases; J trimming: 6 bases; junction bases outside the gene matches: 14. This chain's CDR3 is CSVRSGRTGRNEQFF. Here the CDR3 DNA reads TGCAGCGTGCGGAGTGGTAGGACAGGTCGCAATGAGCAGTTCTTC.

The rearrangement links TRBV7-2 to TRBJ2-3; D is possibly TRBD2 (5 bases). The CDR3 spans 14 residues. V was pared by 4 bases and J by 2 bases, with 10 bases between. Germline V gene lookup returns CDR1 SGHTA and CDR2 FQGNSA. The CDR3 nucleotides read TGTGCCAGCAGCTCAGGACTCTACACAGATACGCAGTATTTT. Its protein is CASSSGLYTDTQYF.

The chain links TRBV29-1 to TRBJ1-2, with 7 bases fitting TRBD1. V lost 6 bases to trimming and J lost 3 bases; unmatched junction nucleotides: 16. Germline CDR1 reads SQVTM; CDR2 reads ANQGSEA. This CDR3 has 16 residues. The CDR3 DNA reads TGCAGCGTACCGATTCTCAACAGGGGTTGGGACTATGGCTACACCTTC. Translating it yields CSVPILNRGWDYGYTF.

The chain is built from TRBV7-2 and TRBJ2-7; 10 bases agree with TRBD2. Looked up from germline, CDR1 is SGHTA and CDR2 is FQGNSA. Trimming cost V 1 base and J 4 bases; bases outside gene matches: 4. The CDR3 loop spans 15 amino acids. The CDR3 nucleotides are TGTGCCAGCAGCTTAGTAGGGACTAGCGTTTACGAGCAGTACTTC. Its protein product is CASSLVGTSVYEQYF. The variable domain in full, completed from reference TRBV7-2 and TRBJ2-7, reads GAGVSQSPSNKVTEKGKDVELRCDPISGHTALYWYRQSLGQGLEFLIYFQGNSAPDKSGLPSDRFSAERTGGSVSTLTIQRTQQEDSAVYLCASSLVGTSVYEQYFGPGTRLTVT.

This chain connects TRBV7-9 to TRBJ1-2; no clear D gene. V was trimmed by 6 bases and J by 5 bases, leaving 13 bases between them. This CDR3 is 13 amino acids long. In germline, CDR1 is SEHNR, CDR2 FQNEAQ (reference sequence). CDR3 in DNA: TGTGCCAGCAGGGACGGACTCCAGTATGGCTACACCTTC. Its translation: CASRDGLQYGYTF.

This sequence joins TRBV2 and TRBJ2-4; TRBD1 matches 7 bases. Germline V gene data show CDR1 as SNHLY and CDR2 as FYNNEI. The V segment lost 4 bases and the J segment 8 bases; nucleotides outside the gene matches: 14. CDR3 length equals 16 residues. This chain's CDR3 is CASSAQRLIQGDIQYF. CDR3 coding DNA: TGTGCCAGCAGTGCTCAAAGGCTCATTCAGGGGGACATTCAGTACTTC.

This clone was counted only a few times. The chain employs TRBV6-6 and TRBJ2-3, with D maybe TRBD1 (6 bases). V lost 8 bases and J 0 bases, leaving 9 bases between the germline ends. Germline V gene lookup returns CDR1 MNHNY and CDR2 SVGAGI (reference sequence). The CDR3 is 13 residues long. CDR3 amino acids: CASDRGSTDTQYF. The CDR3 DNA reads TGTGCCAGCGATAGGGGGAGCACAGATACGCAGTATTTT.

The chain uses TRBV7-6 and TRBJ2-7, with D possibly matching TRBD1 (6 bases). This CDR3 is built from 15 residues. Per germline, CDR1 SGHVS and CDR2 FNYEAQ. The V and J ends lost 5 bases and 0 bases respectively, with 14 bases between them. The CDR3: CASSPPGHLSYEQYF. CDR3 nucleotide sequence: TGTGCCAGCAGCCCCCCGGGACACCTCTCCTACGAGCAGTACTTC.

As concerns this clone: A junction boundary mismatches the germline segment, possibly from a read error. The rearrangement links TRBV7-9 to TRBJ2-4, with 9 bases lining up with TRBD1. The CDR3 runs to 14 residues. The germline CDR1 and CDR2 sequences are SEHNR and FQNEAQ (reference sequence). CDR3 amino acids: CASSSRDRENSQYF. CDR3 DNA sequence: TGTGCCAGCAGCTCCCGGGACAGGGAAAACAGTCAGTACTTC. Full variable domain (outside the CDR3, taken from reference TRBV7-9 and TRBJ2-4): DTGVSQNPRHKITKRGQNVTFRCDPISEHNRLYWYRQTLGQGPEFLTYFQNEAQLEKSRLLSDRFSAERPKGSFSTLEIQRTEQGDSAMYLCASSSRDRENSQYFGAGTRLSVL.

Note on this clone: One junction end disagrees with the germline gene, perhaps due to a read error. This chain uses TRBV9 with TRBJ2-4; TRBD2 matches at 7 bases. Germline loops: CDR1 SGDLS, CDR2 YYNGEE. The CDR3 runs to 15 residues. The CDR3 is CASSAASGPKNSQYF. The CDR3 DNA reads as TGTGCCAGCAGCGCGGCTAGCGGACCCAAAAACAGTCAGTACTTC.

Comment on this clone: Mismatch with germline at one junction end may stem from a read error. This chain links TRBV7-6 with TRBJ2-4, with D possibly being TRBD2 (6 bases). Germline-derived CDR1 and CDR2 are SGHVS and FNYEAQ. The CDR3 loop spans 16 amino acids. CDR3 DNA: TGTGCCAGCAGCTTAGGGGGGACGGGAGCCAAAAACAGTCAGTACTTC. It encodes CASSLGGTGAKNSQYF.

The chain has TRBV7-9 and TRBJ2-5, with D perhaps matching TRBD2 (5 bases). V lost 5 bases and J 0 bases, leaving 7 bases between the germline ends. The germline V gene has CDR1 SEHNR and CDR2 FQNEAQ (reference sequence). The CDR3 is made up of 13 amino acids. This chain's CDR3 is CASSPGYQETQYF. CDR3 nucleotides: TGTGCCAGCAGCCCGGGGTACCAAGAGACCCAGTACTTC.

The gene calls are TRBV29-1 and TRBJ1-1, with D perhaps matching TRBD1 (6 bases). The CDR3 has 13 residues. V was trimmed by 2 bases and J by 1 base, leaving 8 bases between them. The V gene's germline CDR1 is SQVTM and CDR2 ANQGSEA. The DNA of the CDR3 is TGCAGCGTTGAATGGGGGCCGAACACTGAAGCTTTCTTT. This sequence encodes CSVEWGPNTEAFF.

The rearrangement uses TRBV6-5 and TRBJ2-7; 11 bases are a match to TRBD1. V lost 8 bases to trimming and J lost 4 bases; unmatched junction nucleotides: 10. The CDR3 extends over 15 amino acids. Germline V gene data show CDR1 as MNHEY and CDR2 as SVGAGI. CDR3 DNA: TGTGCCAGCCACTCCCCGGGACAGGGGGTATACGAGCAGTACTTC. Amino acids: CASHSPGQGVYEQYF.

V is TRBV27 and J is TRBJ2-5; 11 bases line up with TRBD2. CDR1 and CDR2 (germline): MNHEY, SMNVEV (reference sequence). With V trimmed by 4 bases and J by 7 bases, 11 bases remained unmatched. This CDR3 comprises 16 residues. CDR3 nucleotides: TGTGCCAGCAGTTCTTTCATAGCGGGAGGGCCTTCGACCCAGTACTTC. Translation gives CASSSFIAGGPSTQYF.

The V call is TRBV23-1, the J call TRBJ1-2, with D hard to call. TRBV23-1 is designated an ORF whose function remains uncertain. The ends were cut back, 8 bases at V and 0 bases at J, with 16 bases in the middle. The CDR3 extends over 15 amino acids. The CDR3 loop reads CASGTTKEANYGYTF. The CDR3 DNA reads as TGCGCCAGCGGCACAACTAAGGAAGCTAACTATGGCTACACCTTC.

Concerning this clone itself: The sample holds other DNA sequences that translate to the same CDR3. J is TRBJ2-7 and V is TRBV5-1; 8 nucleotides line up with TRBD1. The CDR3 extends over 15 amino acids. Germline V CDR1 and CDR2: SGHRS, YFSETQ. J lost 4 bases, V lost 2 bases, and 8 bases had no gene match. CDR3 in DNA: TGCGCCAGCAGCTTAGCCGGGACAGGAACGTACGAGCAGTACTTC. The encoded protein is CASSLAGTGTYEQYF. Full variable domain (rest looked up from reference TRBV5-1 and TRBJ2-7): KAGVTQTPRYLIKTRGQQVTLSCSPISGHRSVSWYQQTPGQGLQFLFEYFSETQRNKGNFPGRFSGRQFSNSRSEMNVSTLELGDSALYLCASSLAGTGTYEQYFGPGTRLTVT.

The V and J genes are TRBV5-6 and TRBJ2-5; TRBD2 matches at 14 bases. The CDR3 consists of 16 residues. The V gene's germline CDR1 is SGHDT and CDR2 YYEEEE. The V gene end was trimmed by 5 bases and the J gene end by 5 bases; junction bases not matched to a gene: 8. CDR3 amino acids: CASSSGLAGGGETQYF. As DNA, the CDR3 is TGTGCCAGCAGTTCTGGACTAGCGGGAGGAGGCGAGACCCAGTACTTC.

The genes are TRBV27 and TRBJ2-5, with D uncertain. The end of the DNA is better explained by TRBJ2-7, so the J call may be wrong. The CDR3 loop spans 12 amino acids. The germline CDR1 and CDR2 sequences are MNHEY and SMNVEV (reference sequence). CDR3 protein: CASHAQWGEQYF. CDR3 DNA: TGTGCCAGCCACGCCCAGTGGGGCGAGCAGTACTTC.

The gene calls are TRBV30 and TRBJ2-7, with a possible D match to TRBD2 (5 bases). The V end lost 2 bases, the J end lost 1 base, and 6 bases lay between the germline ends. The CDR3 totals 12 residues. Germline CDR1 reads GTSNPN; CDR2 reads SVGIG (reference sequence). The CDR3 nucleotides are TGTGCCTGGAGTACTAGTTCCTACGAGCAGTACTTC. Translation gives CAWSTSSYEQYF.

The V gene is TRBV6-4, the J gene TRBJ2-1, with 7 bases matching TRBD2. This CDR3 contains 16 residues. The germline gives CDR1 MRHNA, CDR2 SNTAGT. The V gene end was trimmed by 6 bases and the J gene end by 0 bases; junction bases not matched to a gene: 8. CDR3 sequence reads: CASRRDYTSSYNEQFF. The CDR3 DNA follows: TGTGCCAGCAGACGGGACTACACAAGCTCCTACAATGAGCAGTTCTTC.

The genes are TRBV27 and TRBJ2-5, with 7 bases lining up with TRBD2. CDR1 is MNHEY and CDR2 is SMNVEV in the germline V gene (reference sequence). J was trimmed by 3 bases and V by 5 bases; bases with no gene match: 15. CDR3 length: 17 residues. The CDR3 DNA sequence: TGTGCCAGCAGTCCACCCCGGAGACTAGCAGAGAAAGAGACCCAGTACTTC. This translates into CASSPPRRLAEKETQYF.

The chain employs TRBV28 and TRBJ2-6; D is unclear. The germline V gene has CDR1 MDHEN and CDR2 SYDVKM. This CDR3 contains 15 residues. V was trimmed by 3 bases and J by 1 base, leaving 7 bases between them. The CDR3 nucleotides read TGTGCCAGCAGTTTGGAGTTTTCTGGGGCCAACGTCCTGACTTTC. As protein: CASSLEFSGANVLTF.